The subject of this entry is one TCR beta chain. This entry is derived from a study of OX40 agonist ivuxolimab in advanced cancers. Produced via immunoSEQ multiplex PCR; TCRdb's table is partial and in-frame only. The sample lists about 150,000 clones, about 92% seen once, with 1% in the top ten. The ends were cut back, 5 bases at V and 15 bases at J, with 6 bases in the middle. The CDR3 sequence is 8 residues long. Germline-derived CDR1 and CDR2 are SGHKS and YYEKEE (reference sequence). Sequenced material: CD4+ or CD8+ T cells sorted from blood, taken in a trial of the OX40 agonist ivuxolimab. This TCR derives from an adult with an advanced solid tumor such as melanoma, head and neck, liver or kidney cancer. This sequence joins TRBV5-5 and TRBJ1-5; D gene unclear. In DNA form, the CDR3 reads TGTGCCAGCAGGTTTTGGCATTTT. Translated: CASRFWHF.